A selection of T cell receptor beta chains follows, all from one sample in a study of long-term antiretroviral therapy in people with HIV. Assay used: immunoSEQ multiplex PCR; TCRdb lists only in-frame clones, some missing. The sample yields about 25,000 clones, around four fifths seen once. The input for sequencing was unsorted PBMCs, taken 1.1 years before starting antiretroviral therapy. All receptors come from a woman in her 40s with HIV. Both conserved end residues are trimmed from each CDR3. The order of the fields is CDR3 protein, D gene, J gene, V gene, clone size. D genes are given only for firm matches. Clone size is not always given. Where it is, it says once, few, many or a class for expanded clones.

ASSPLGDIQY,.,TRBJ2-4,TRBV5-1,.
ASSSIGGNTGELF,.,TRBJ2-2,TRBV10-1,.
ASSEGRTGYQPQH,TRBD1,TRBJ1-5,TRBV10-2,once
ASSESGDSEQY,.,TRBJ2-7,TRBV10-1,.
AWSVSSSGNTIY,.,TRBJ1-3,TRBV30,.
ASSFGRASPSGELF,.,TRBJ2-2,TRBV7-9,.
ASSSFGGSATEAF,.,TRBJ1-1,TRBV11-3,.
ASSSLETGELF,.,TRBJ2-2,TRBV5-1,.
ASSPGTGGNTIY,TRBD1,TRBJ1-3,TRBV18,few
AWGGGGISTDTQY,TRBD2,TRBJ2-3,TRBV30,.
ASIEKMNTEAF,.,TRBJ1-1,TRBV6-6,.
ASSPHSRVAGNTIY,.,TRBJ1-3,TRBV7-9,.
ASSESGDTQY,.,TRBJ2-3,TRBV9,.